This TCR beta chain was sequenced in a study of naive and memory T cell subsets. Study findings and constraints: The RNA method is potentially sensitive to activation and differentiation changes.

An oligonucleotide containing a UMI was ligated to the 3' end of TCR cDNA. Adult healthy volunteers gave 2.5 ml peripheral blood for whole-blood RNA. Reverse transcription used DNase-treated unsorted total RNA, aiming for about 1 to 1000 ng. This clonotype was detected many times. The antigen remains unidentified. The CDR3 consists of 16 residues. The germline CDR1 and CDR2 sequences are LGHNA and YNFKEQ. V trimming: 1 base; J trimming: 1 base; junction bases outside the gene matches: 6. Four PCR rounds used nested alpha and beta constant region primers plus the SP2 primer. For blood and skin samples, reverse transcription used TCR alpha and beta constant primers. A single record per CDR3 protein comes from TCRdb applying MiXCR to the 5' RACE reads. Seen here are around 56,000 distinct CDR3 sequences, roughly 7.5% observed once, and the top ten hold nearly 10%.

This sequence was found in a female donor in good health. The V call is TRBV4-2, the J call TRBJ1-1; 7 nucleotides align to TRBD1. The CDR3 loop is CASSQGRSGGNTEAFF. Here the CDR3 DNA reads TGTGCCAGCAGCCAAGGGAGATCAGGGGGGAACACTGAAGCTTTCTTT.